This T cell receptor beta chain stems from a study of CD8+ T cells in alopecia areata. Study-wide background: Treated patients received oral tofacitinib, 5 to 10 mg twice daily.

RNA, once extracted, was reverse transcribed into cDNA for use as the sequencing template. TCRdb's table, derived via immunoSEQ multiplex PCR, lists solely in-frame clones and lacks some. The sample yields fewer than 200,000 clones, around 50% seen once. The treatment denotes: oral pan-JAK inhibitor, 5-10 mg twice daily. Peripheral blood, together with lesional scalp punch biopsies, was collected from alopecia areata patients. The sample consisted of CD8+ T cells sorted from blood, taken at week 24, from a patient treated with tofacitinib. The receptor comes from a human donor with alopecia areata.

In nucleotides, the CDR3 is TGTGCCACCAGCAGGGGGGTAGGGTACAATGAGCAGTTCTTC. Its translation: CATSRGVGYNEQFF. The rearrangement uses TRBV15 and TRBJ2-1, with D tentatively TRBD1 or TRBD2 (5 bases each). The ends were cut back, 3 bases at V and 4 bases at J, with 10 bases in the middle. Germline CDR1 is LNHNV and CDR2 is YYDKDF (reference sequence). This CDR3 is built from 14 residues. The full variable domain, with the rest looked up from reference TRBV15 and TRBJ2-1, is DAMVIQNPRYQVTQFGKPVTLSCSQTLNHNVMYWYQQKSSQAPKLLFHYYDKDFNNEADTPDNFQSRRPNTSFCFLDIRSPGLGDTAMYLCATSRGVGYNEQFFGPGTRLTVL.